The rows below give T cell receptor beta chains drawn from one sample of a study of identical twins. TCRdb fed the 5' RACE reads into MiXCR, producing one record per CDR3 protein. The sample consists of 1.5 million to 2 million distinct CDR3 sequences, roughly a third of them appearing once. The sequencing input was cord blood. Source of these receptors: a newborn girl in good health. Each CDR3 is given with its conserved first and last residue.

v_call | cdr3_aa
TRBV15 | CATSPRDRGNNSPLHF
TRBV4-1 | CASSLLAGGINEQFF
TRBV6-2/TRBV6-3 | CASSLRAGAEQYF
TRBV6-5 | CASSYDGSGSGEQYF
TRBV3-1 | CASSQSKGSSFGEQYF
TRBV5-1 | CASSVRLAGTYNEQFF
TRBV7-2 | CASSLGGGLMYEQYF
TRBV7-9 | CASSLARSDRLNTEAFF
TRBV5-1 | CATSLVLGAGVGEQYF
TRBV9 | CASSEGTSGAYEQYF
TRBV14 | CASSLLAGGSEQYF
TRBV4-1 | CASSRKGQPGLAGGGTQYF
TRBV6-5 | CASSFSDHLPYNEQFF
TRBV4-2 | CASSQDRTEQFF
TRBV5-1 | CASSLAFYRGTDTQYF
TRBV20-1 | CSVRALGGNNEQFF
TRBV3-1 | CASSQDVNNEQFF
TRBV20-1 | CSARGHGTGATLYGYTF
TRBV20-1 | CSAKDSAIAKWIKNIQYF
TRBV10-1 | CASSAGGWGMNTEAFF
TRBV5-1 | CASSLKGGRALYEQYF
TRBV5-6 | CASSLGLRGLNEKLFF
TRBV7-2 | CASSLAFGLGSIDTQYF
TRBV12-3/TRBV12-4 | CASSFWGHSGNTIYF
TRBV4-1 | CASSQDQGLAGGRSYNEQFF
TRBV9 | CASSVEAGSGTQYF
TRBV7-8 | CASSLTRLELRAKNIQYF
TRBV11-2 | CASSLAAGRHQPQHF
TRBV11-3 | CASSPHPGDIQYF
TRBV28 | CASSSQDTQYF
TRBV29-1 | CSARSRDSEELFF
TRBV20-1 | CSARSGSNHNEQFF
TRBV4-2 | CASSPLTSGGALANTGELFF
TRBV20-1 | CSARGLTSGRFVGYNEQFF
TRBV7-2 | CASSLRDLAGPFYNEQFF
TRBV20-1 | CSAKGRDTQYF
TRBV29-1 | CSVAQGDSNQPQHF
TRBV7-2 | CASSSLLYDEQFF
TRBV28 | CASSLPGLAGHEQYF
TRBV7-2 | CASSLKVYTEAFF
TRBV28 | CASRTWHNNQPQHF
TRBV4-2 | CASSQIGGLATYEQYF
TRBV20-1 | CSARRGTGRVVSGELFF
TRBV20-1 | CSARGTGTGQHTF
TRBV5-1 | CASSLVGAGERNEQFF